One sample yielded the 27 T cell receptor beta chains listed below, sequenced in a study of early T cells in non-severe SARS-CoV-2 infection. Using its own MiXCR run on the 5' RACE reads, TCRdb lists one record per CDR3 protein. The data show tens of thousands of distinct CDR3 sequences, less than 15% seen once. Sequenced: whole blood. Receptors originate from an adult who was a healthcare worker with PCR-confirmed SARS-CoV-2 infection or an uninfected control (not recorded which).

The CDR3 sequence: CASSRELAGTVETQYF. CDR3 DNA: TGTGCCAGCAGCAGGGAGCTAGCGGGAACGGTTGAGACCCAGTACTTC. This chain joins TRBV4-2 and TRBJ2-5; 9 nucleotides agree with TRBD2. V gave up 5 bases and J gave up 5 bases; unmatched junction bases: 12. This CDR3 is built from 16 residues. The V gene's germline CDR1 is LGHNA and CDR2 YNFKEQ.

CDR3 loop: CASSQRTGRQYF. DNA for the CDR3: TGCGCCAGCAGCCAGAGGACAGGCAGGCAGTACTTC. The chain couples TRBV4-1 to TRBJ2-7, with 7 nucleotides matching TRBD1. CDR1 MGHRA and CDR2 YSYEKL come from the germline V gene. This CDR3 region has 12 residues. The V gene end was trimmed by 3 bases and the J gene end by 9 bases; junction bases not matched to a gene: 5.

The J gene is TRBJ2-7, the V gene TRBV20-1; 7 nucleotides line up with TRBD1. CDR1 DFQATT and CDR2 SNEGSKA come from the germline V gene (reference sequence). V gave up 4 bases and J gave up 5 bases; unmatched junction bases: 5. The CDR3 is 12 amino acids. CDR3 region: CSATGQTHEQYF. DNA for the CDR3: TGCAGTGCTACGGGACAGACCCACGAGCAGTACTTC.

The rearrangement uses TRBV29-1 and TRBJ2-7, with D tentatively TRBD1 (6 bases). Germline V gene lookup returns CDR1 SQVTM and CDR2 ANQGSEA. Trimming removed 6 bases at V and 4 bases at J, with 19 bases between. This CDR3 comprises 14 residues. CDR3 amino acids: CSVAFLLQGYEQYF. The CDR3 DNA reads TGCAGCGTAGCCTTTCTACTACAGGGTTACGAGCAGTACTTC.

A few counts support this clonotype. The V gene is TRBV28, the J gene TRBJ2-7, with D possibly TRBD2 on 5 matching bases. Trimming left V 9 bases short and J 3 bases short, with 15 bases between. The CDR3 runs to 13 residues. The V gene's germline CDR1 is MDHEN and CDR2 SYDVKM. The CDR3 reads CASMGAKVYEQYF. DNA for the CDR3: TGTGCCAGTATGGGAGCCAAAGTCTACGAGCAGTACTTC.

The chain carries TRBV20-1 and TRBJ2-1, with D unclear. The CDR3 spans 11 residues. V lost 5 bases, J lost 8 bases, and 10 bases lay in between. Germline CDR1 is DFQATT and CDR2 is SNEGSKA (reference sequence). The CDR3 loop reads CSASNPDEQFF. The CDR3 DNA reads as TGCAGTGCTTCGAACCCCGATGAGCAGTTCTTC.

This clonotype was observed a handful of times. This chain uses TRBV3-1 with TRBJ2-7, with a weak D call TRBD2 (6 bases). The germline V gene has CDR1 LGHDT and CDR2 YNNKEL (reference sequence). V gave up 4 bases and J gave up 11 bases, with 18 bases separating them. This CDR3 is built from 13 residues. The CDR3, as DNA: TGTGCCAGCAGCCCTAGCGCAGGTCGGGTGGAGTACTTC. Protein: CASSPSAGRVEYF.

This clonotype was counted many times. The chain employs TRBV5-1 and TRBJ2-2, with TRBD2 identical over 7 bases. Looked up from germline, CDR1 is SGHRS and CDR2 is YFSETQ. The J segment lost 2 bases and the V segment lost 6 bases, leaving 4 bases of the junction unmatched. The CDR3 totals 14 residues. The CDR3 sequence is CASNPGGNTGELFF. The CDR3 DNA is TGCGCCAGCAACCCGGGAGGCAACACCGGGGAGCTGTTTTTT.

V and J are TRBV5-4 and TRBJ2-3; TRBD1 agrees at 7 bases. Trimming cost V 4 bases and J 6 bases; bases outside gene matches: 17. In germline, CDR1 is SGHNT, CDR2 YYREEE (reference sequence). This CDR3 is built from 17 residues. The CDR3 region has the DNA TGTGCCAGCAGCACTCCACAGGGGAGATCGGTGGGGGATACGCAGTATTTT. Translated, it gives CASSTPQGRSVGDTQYF.

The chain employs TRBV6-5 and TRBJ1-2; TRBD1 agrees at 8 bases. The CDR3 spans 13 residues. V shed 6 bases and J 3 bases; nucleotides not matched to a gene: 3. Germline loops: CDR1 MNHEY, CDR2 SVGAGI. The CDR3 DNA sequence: TGTGCCAGCAGGACAGGGGTGGACTATGGCTACACCTTC. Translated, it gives CASRTGVDYGYTF.

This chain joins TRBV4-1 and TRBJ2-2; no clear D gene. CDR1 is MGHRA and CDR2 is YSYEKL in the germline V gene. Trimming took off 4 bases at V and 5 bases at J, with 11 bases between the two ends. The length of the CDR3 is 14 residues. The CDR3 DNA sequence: TGCGCCAGCAGCCCTATCTTGAAAACCGGGGAGCTGTTTTTT. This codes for CASSPILKTGELFF.

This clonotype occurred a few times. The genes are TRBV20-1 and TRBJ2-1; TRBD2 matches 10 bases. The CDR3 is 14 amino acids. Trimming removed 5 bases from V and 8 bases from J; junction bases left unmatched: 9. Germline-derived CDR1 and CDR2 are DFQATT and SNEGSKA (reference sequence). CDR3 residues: CSADGLAAGDEQFF. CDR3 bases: TGCAGTGCTGACGGACTAGCGGCCGGCGATGAGCAGTTCTTC.

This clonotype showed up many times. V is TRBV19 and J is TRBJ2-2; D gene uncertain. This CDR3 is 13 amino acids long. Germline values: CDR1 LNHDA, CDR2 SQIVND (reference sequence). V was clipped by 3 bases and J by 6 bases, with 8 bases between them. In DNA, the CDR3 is TGTGCCAGTAGTATCCGTGGGGCCGGGGAGCTGTTTTTT. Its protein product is CASSIRGAGELFF.

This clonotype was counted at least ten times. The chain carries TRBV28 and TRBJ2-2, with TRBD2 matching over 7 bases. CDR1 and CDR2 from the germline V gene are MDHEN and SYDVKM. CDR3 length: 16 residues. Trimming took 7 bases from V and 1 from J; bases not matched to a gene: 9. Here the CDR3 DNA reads TGTGCCAGCATTGACCGGGACTACCAGAACACCGGGGAGCTGTTTTTT. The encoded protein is CASIDRDYQNTGELFF.

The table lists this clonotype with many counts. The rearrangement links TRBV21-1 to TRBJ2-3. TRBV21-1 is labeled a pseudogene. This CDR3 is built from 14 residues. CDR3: CASSIQSSTDTQYF. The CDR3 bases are TGTGCCAGCAGCATACAAAGTAGCACAGATACGCAGTATTTT.

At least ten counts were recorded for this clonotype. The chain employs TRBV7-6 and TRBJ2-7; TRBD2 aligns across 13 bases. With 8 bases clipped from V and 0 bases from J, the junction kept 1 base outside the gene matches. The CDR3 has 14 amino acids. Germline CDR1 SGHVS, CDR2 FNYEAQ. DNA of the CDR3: TGTGCCAGCGGGACTAGCGGGACCTCCTACGAGCAGTACTTC. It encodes CASGTSGTSYEQYF.

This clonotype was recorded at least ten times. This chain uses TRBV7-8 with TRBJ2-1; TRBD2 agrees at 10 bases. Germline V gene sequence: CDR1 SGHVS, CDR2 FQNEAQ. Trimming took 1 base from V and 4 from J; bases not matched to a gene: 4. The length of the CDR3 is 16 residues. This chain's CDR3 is CASSLGSGRAYNEQFF. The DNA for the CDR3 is TGTGCCAGCAGCTTAGGAAGCGGGAGGGCGTACAATGAGCAGTTCTTC.

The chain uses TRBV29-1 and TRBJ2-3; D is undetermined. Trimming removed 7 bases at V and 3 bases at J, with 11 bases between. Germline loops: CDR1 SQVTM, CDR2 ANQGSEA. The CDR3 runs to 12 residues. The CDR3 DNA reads TGCAGCGCTCGTGTTTCAACAGATACGCAGTATTTT. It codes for CSARVSTDTQYF.

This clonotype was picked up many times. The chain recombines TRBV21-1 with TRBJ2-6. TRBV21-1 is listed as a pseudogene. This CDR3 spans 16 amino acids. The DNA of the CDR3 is TGTGCCAGCAGCAAAGGGAGAGTCTCTGGGGCCAACGTCCTGACTTTC. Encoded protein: CASSKGRVSGANVLTF.

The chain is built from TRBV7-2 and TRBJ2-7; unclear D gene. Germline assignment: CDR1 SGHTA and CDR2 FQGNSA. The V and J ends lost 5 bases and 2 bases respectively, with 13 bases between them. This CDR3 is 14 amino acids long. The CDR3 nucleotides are TGTGCCAGCAGCAGGACCGCGCTAACCTACGAGCAGTACTTC. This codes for CASSRTALTYEQYF.

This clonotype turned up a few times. In nucleotides, the CDR3 is TGTGCCAGCAGCTTGGGGGCTAGCGAGGGCGATACGCAGTATTTT. It encodes CASSLGASEGDTQYF. V gene TRBV5-6 combines with J gene TRBJ2-3; the D gene is possibly TRBD2 (6 bases). Germline values: CDR1 SGHDT, CDR2 YYEEEE. Trimming cost V 0 bases and J 6 bases, with 14 bases left between them. The CDR3 length is 15 residues. Using reference TRBV5-6 and TRBJ2-3 for the parts outside the CDR3, the full variable domain is DAGVTQSPTHLIKTRGQQVTLRCSPKSGHDTVSWYQQALGQGPQFIFQYYEEEERQRGNFPDRFSGHQFPNYSSELNVNALLLGDSALYLCASSLGASEGDTQYFGPGTRLTVL.

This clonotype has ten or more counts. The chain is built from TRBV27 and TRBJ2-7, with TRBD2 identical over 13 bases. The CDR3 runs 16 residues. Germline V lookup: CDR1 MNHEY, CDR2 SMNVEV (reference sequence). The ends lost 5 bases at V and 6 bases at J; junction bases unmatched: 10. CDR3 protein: CASSHGTSGTIGEQYF. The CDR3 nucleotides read TGTGCCAGCAGTCATGGGACTAGCGGGACCATAGGCGAGCAGTACTTC.

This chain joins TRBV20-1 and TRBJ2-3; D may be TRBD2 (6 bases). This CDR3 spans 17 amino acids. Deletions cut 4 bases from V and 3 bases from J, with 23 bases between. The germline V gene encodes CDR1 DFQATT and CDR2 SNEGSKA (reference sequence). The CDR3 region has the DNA TGCAGTGCTACTTCCCCCACTAGCTTGAGGGCGACAGATACGCAGTATTTT. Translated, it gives CSATSPTSLRATDTQYF.

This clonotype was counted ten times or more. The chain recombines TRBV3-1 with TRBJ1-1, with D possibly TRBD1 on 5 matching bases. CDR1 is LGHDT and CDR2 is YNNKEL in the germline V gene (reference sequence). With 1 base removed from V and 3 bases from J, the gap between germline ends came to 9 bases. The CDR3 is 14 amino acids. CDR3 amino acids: CASSQVRGDTEAFF. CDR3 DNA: TGTGCCAGCAGCCAAGTCCGAGGGGACACTGAAGCTTTCTTT.

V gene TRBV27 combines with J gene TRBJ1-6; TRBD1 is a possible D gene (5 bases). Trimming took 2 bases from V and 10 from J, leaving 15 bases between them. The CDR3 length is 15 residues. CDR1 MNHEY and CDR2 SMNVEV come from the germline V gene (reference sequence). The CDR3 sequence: CASSLEGQGGSPLHF. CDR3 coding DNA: TGTGCCAGCAGTTTAGAGGGCCAGGGTGGGTCACCCCTCCACTTT.

The DNA of the CDR3 is TGTGCCAGCTCACCAACCCATGGGGCTAGCGGGAGTGGGGTCTACGAGCAGTACTTC. Protein sequence: CASSPTHGASGSGVYEQYF. The chain is built from TRBV18 and TRBJ2-7; 10 bases match TRBD2. Germline V gene sequence: CDR1 KGHSH, CDR2 LQKENI. With 2 bases clipped from V and 3 bases from J, the junction kept 16 bases outside the gene matches. The CDR3 runs 19 residues.

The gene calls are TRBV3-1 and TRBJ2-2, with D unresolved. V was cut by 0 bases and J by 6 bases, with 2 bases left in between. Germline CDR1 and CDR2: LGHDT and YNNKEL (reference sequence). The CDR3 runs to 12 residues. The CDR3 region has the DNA TGTGCCAGCAGCCAAGATCCCGGGGAGCTGTTTTTT. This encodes CASSQDPGELFF.